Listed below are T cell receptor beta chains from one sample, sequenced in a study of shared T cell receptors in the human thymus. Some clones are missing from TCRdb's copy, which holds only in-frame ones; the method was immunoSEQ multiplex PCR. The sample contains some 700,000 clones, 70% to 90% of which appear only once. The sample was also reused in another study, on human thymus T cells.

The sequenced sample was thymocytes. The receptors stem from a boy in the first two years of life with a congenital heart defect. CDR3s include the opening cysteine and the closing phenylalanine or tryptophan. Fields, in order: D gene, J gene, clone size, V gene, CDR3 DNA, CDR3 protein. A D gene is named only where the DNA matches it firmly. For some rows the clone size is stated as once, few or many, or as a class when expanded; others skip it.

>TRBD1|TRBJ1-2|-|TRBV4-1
TGCGCCAGCAGCCAGAGGACAGGTCTTAACTATGGCTACACCTTC
CASSQRTGLNYGYTF
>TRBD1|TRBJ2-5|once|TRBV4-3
TGCGCCAGCAGCCGAACCTCGCCGGGACAGTACCAAGAGACCCAGTACTTC
CASSRTSPGQYQETQYF
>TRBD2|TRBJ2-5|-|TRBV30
TGTGCCTGGAGTGTACCCCCAGGACTAGCGGGAGCCTTCCAAGAGACCCAGTACTTC
CAWSVPPGLAGAFQETQYF
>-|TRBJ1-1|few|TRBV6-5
TGTGCCAGCAGGAGGCGGAACACTGAAGCTTTCTTT
CASRRRNTEAFF
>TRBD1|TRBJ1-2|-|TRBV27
TGTGCCAGCAGCCGACCTCGGACAGGGAACTATGGCTACACCTTC
CASSRPRTGNYGYTF
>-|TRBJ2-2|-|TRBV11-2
TGTGCCAGCAACCCGGGGTGGGGTACCTCGGGCACCGGGGAGCTGTTTTTT
CASNPGWGTSGTGELFF
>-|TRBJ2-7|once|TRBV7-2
TGTGCCAGCAGCTTGGTGGGGACACAGGGGGGGGTCTCCTACGAGCAGTACTTC
CASSLVGTQGGVSYEQYF
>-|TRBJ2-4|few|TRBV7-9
TGTGCCAGCAGCGAAGGACTCCATGGGGCCAAAAACATTCAGTACTTC
CASSEGLHGAKNIQYF
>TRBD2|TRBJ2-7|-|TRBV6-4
TGTGCCAGCAGTGACTCGCCTAGCGGGAGCCTCTACGAGCAGTACTTC
CASSDSPSGSLYEQYF
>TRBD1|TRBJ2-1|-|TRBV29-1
TGCAGCGTTGAAGGCAGGGGGAACTACAATGAGCAGTTCTTC
CSVEGRGNYNEQFF
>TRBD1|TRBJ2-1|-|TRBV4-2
TGTGCCAGCAGCCAAGGGGACAGGCGCTATGAGCAGTTCTTC
CASSQGDRRYEQFF
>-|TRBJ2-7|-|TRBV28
TGTGCCAGCAGCTCGGGACTCCGCTACGAGCAGTACTTC
CASSSGLRYEQYF
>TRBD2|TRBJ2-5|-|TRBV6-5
TGTGCCAGCAGTTTAGCGGGAGGAAGAGAGACCCAGTACTTC
CASSLAGGRETQYF
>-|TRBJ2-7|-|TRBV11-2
TGTGCCAGCAGACCACCCCCCCGGGACTTCCGCTCCTACGAGCAGTACTTC
CASRPPPRDFRSYEQYF
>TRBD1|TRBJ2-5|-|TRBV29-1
TGCAGCGTTGAAGAGGGGACAGGGGGGGTCCAAGAGACCCAGTACTTC
CSVEEGTGGVQETQYF
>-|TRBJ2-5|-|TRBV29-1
TGCAGCGTTGAATTGGACACGGAGACCCAGTACTTC
CSVELDTETQYF
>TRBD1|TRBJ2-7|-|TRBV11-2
TGTGCCAGCAGCTCCCCCGGGACAGGGCTCGAGCAGTACTTC
CASSSPGTGLEQYF
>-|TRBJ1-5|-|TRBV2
TGTGCCAGCAGTGAAGTGGAGGAGAGCAATCAGCCCCAGCATTTT
CASSEVEESNQPQHF
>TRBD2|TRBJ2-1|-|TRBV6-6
TGTGCCAGCAGGTGTACTAGCGGAGGAAGTATCAATGAGCAGTTCTTC
CASRCTSGGSINEQFF
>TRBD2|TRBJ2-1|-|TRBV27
TGTGCCAGCAGTTACGGACTAGCGGGAGGGGGGCAGTTCTTC
CASSYGLAGGGQFF
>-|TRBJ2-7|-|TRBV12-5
TGTGCTAGTGCCTTCAAGAGGGCAGGCTACGAGCAGTACTTC
CASAFKRAGYEQYF
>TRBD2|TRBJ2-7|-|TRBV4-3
TGCGCCAGCAGCCAGGGAATTGGGGCCCAGCGGGAGGGCCCTACCGAGCAGTACTTC
CASSQGIGAQREGPTEQYF
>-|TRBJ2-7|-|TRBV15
TGTGCCACCAGCAGAGAACCGAGCCTTACGGACTTC
CATSREPSLTDF
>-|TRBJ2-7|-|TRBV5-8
TGTGCCAGCAGCTTCCCAGGGCGAATCTACGAGCAGTACTTC
CASSFPGRIYEQYF
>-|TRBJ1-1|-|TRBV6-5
TGTGCCAGCAGTTATACGTCCGGGGGGAACACTGAAGCTTTCTTT
CASSYTSGGNTEAFF
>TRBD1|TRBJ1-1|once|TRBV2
TGTGCCAGTTCGAAACCCAGGGGGCGAGGGAACACTGAAGCTTTCTTT
CASSKPRGRGNTEAFF
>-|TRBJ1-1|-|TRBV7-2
TGTGCCAGCAGCTTAAGCAGGGCTCACACTGAAGCTTTCTTT
CASSLSRAHTEAFF
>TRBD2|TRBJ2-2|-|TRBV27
TGTGCCAGCAGTCCCTCCCCTGGGTCCGGGACTAGCGGGAGGGCCGGGACCGGGGAGCTGTTTTTT
CASSPSPGSGTSGRAGTGELFF
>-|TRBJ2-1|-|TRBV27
TGTGCCAGCCCTTCGAGCTCCTACAATGAGCAGTTCTTC
CASPSSSYNEQFF
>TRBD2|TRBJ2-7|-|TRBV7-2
TGTGCCAGCAGCGGCGGGACTAGCTTTTGCGAGCAGTACTTC
CASSGGTSFCEQYF
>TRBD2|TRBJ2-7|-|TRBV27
TGTGCCAGCAGTTTGGGCAGGGAGGGTTCCCACGAGCAGTACTTC
CASSLGREGSHEQYF
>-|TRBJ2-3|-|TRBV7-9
TGTGCCAGCAGGAACAGGGCGCCGACAGATACGCAGTATTTT
CASRNRAPTDTQYF
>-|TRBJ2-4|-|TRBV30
TGTGCCTGGAGTGTGTCGAGCGTCCGGCGCATTCAGTACTTC
CAWSVSSVRRIQYF
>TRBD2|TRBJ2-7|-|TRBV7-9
TGTGCCAGCAGCACGGGACTAGACTACGAGCAGTACTTC
CASSTGLDYEQYF
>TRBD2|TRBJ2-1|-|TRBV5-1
TGCGCCAGCAACCATACGACTAGCGGGAGTTATAATGAGCAGTTCTTC
CASNHTTSGSYNEQFF
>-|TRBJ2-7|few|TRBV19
TGTGCCAGTAGTCGGACAGATCACTCCTACGAGCAGTACTTC
CASSRTDHSYEQYF
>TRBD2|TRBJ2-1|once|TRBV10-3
TGTGCCATCAGTGAGTCCCCCCGTGCGGGAGTGACCTACAATGAGCAGTTCTTC
CAISESPRAGVTYNEQFF
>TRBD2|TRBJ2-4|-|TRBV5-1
TGCGCCAGCAGACTCGGACTAGCGGGAGCACGGGCCAAAAACATTCAGTACTTC
CASRLGLAGARAKNIQYF
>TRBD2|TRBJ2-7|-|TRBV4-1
TGCGCCAGCAGCCAAGCCCCGGGACTAGCGGGAGTCTACGAGCAGTACTTC
CASSQAPGLAGVYEQYF
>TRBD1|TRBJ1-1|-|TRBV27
TGTGCCAGCAGTCTCAGGGGGCTGAACACTGAAGCTTTCTTT
CASSLRGLNTEAFF
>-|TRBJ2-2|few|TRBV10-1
TGCCCATACAGTGAGGGAGCGAACACCGGGGAGCTGTTTTTT
CPYSEGANTGELFF
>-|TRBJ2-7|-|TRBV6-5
TGTGCCAGCAGTTACGGGCGGGAAGAGCAGTACTTC
CASSYGREEQYF
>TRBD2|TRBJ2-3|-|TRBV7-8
TGTGCCAGCAGCGGCAGGGCCCGCGGCGGCAGGGAGGGAGATACGCAGTATTTT
CASSGRARGGREGDTQYF
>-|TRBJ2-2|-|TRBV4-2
TGTGCCAGCAGCCAAGTTCAGGGTACCAACACCGGGGAGCTGTTTTTT
CASSQVQGTNTGELFF
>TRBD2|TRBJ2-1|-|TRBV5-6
TGTGCCAGCAGCCGAACTAGCGGGAGTCTCGGTGAGCAGTTCTTC
CASSRTSGSLGEQFF